The rows below give T cell receptor beta chains drawn from one sample of a study of cytomegalovirus exposure and HLA in healthy donors. The data were produced by immunoSEQ multiplex PCR, yet TCRdb's version contains in-frame clones alone and is incomplete. The table has roughly 100,000 clones, less than 80% seen once. Sequencing was performed on PBMCs. The origin of the receptors is a woman aged 40 to 50 in good health and CMV-seronegative. Both conserved end residues are part of each CDR3. D genes are given only for firm matches. Part of the rows lack a size; the others show once, few, many or a class for expanded clones.

V gene	clone size	D gene	J gene	CDR3 protein	CDR3 DNA
TRBV4-2	-	-	TRBJ2-2	CASSQKRTGELFF	TGTGCCAGCAGCCAAAAGCGGACCGGGGAGCTGTTTTTT
TRBV29-1	-	TRBD2	TRBJ2-1	CSVGTSIYEQFF	TGCAGCGTCGGGACTAGCATCTATGAGCAGTTCTTC
TRBV28	-	TRBD1	TRBJ2-3	CASSDRGRGTDTQYF	TGTGCCAGCAGTGACAGGGGGCGCGGGACAGATACGCAGTATTTT
TRBV18	-	TRBD2	TRBJ2-1	CASSPRLAGGNEQFF	TGTGCCAGCTCACCAAGACTAGCGGGAGGGAATGAGCAGTTCTTC
TRBV7-3	-	TRBD2	TRBJ2-3	CASRAGEADTQYF	TGTGCCAGCAGAGCGGGAGAGGCAGATACGCAGTATTTT
TRBV7-9	-	-	TRBJ1-2	CASSLGENYGYTF	TGTGCCAGCAGCTTAGGGGAGAACTATGGCTACACCTTC
TRBV21-1	-	-	TRBJ2-3	CASSTGTSGRALTDTQYF	TGTGCCAGCAGCACTGGGACTAGCGGGAGGGCCCTCACAGATACGCAGTATTTT
TRBV14	-	-	TRBJ1-3	CASSRTVSGNTIYF	TGTGCCAGCAGCCGGACAGTCTCTGGAAACACCATATATTTT
TRBV18	-	TRBD1	TRBJ2-7	CASSPGQSSYEQYF	TGTGCCAGCTCACCGGGACAGAGCTCCTACGAGCAGTACTTC
TRBV5-4	once	-	TRBJ2-3	CASSLWADTQYF	TGTGCCAGCAGCTTGTGGGCGGATACGCAGTATTTT
TRBV15	-	-	TRBJ2-1	CATAGSAGNNEQFF	TGTGCCACCGCCGGGAGTGCGGGGAACAATGAGCAGTTCTTC
TRBV14	-	TRBD1	TRBJ1-5	CASSQDRTGGGNQPQHF	TGTGCCAGCAGCCAAGATAGGACAGGCGGGGGCAATCAGCCCCAGCATTTT
TRBV19	-	-	TRBJ2-3	CASSMASFRGHSGDTDTQYF	TGTGCCAGTAGTATGGCGAGTTTCAGGGGGCACAGCGGGGACACAGATACGCAGTATTTT
TRBV18	-	TRBD1	TRBJ1-2	CASSPKPGQGTYGYTF	TGTGCCAGCTCACCAAAGCCGGGACAGGGTACCTATGGCTACACCTTC
TRBV19	-	TRBD1	TRBJ1-2	CASSIYNRGLDYGYTF	TGTGCCAGTAGTATCTATAACAGGGGGCTCGACTATGGCTACACCTTC
TRBV5-1	-	-	TRBJ1-1	CASSNGQPNTEAFF	TGCGCCAGCAGCAATGGACAGCCGAACACTGAAGCTTTCTTT
TRBV5-1	-	TRBD1	TRBJ2-7	CASRGQAAYEQYF	TGCGCCAGCAGGGGACAGGCCGCGTACGAGCAGTACTTC
TRBV28	few	TRBD2	TRBJ2-3	CASSPRFGLAVTDTQYF	TGTGCCAGCAGTCCTCGGTTCGGGCTAGCGGTCACAGATACGCAGTATTTT
TRBV6-5	once	-	TRBJ2-1	CASSSLRRSSYNEQFF	TGTGCCAGCAGTTCCTTACGGAGGAGCTCCTACAATGAGCAGTTCTTC
TRBV28	-	-	TRBJ2-1	CAIRHQGISEQFF	TGTGCCATCCGGCACCAGGGGATCAGTGAGCAGTTCTTC
TRBV19	-	-	TRBJ1-1	CASRLRDRGTEAFF	TGTGCCAGTAGACTGCGGGATCGAGGCACTGAAGCTTTCTTT
TRBV5-1	few	-	TRBJ1-1	CASSLDTHEGAFF	TGCGCCAGCAGCTTGGATACTCACGAGGGAGCTTTCTTT
TRBV10-3	-	TRBD2	TRBJ2-1	CAISESGSGRGNEQFF	TGTGCCATCAGTGAGTCGGGAAGCGGGAGAGGGAATGAGCAGTTCTTC
TRBV11-3	-	-	TRBJ2-1	CASSLLPGSSSYNEQFF	TGTGCCAGCAGCCTACTTCCGGGATCGAGCTCCTACAATGAGCAGTTCTTC
TRBV6-1	once	TRBD1	TRBJ2-2	CASRRGQGNTGELFF	TGTGCCAGCAGACGGGGACAGGGTAACACCGGGGAGCTGTTTTTT
TRBV10-1	-	TRBD1	TRBJ1-5	CASSGQGHQPQHF	TGCGCCAGCTCAGGACAGGGACATCAGCCCCAGCATTTT